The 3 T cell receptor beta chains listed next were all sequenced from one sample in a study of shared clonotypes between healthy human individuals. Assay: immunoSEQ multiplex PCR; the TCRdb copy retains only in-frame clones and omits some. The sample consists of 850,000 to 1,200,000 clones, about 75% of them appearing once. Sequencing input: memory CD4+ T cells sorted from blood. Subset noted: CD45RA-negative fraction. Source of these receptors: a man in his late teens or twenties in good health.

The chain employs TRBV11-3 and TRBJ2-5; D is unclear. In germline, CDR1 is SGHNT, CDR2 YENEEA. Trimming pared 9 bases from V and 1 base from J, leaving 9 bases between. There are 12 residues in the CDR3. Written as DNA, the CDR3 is TGTGCCAGTAGTAAGCCCCAAGAGACCCAGTACTTC. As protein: CASSKPQETQYF.

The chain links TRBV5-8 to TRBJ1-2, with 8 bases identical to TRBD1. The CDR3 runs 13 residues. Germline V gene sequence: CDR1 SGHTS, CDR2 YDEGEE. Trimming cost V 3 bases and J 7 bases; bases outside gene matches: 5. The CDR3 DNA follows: TGTGCCAGCAGCTCTCAGGGGGCGGGTGGCTACACCTTC. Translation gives CASSSQGAGGYTF.

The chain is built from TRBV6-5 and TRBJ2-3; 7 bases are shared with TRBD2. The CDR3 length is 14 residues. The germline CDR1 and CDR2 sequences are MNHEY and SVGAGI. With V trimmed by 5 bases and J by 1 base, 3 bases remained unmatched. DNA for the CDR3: TGTGCCAGCAGTGCCAGCGGGGGCACAGATACGCAGTATTTT. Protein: CASSASGGTDTQYF.